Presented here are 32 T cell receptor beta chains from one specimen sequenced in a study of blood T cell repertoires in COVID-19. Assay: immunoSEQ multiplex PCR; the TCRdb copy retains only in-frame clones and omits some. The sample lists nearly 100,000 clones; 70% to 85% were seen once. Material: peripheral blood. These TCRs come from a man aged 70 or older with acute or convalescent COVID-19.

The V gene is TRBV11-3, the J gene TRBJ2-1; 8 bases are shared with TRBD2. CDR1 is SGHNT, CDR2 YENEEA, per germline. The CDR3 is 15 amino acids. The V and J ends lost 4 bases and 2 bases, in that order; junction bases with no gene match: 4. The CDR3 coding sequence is TGTGCCAGCAGCTCTAGCGGGCTTGCCTACAATGAGCAGTTCTTC. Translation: CASSSSGLAYNEQFF.

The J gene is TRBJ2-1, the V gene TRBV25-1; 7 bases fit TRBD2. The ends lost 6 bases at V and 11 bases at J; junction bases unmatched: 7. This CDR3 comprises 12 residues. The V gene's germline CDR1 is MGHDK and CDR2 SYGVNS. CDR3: CASSVVGTKQFF. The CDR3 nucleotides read TGTGCCAGCAGCGTCGTGGGGACTAAGCAGTTCTTC.

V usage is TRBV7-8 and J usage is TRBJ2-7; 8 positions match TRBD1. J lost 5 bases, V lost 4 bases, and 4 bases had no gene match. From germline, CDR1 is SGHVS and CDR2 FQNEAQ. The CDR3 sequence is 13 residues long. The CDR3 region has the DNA TGTGCCAGCAGCTCAGGGGGCGGAAACGAGCAGTACTTC. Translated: CASSSGGGNEQYF.

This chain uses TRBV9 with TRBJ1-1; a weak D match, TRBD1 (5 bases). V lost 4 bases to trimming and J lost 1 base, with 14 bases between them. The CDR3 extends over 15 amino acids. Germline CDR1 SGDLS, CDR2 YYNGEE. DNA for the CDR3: TGTGCCAGCAGCCTACATGTAGGGGCGAACACTGAAGCTTTCTTT. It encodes CASSLHVGANTEAFF.

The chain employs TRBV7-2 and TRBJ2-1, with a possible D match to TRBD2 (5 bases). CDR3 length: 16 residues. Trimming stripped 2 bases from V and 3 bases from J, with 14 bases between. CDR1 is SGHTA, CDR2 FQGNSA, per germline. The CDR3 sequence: CASSLQREKIYNEQFF. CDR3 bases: TGTGCCAGCAGCTTACAGAGGGAGAAGATCTACAATGAGCAGTTCTTC.

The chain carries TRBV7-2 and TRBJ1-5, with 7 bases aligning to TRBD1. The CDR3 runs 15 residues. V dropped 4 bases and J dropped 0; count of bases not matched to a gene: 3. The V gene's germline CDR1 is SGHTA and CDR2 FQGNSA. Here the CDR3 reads CASSWDRNSNQPQHF. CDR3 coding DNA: TGTGCCAGCAGCTGGGACAGAAATAGCAATCAGCCCCAGCATTTT.

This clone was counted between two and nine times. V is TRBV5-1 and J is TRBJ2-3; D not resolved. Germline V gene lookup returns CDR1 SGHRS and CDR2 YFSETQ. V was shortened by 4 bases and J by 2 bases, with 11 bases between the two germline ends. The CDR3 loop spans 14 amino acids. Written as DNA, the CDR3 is TGCGCCAGCAGCCCAGGATCCTTCACAGATACGCAGTATTTT. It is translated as CASSPGSFTDTQYF.

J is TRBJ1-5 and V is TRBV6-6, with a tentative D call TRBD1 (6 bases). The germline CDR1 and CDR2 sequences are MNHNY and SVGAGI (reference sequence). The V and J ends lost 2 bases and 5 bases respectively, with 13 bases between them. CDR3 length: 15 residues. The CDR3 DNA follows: TGTGCCAGCAGTTACCCACTGGGGGCCGATCAGCCCCAGCATTTT. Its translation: CASSYPLGADQPQHF.

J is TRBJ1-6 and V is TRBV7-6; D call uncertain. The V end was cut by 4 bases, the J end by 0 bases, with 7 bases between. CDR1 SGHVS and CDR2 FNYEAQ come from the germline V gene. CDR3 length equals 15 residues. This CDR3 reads CASSSKSSYNSPLHF. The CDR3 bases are TGTGCCAGCAGCTCGAAGAGCTCCTATAATTCACCCCTCCACTTT. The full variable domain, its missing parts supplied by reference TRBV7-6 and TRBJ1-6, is GAGVSQSPRYKVTKRGQDVALRCDPISGHVSLYWYRQALGQGPEFLTYFNYEAQQDKSGLPNDRFSAERPEGSISTLTIQRTEQRDSAMYRCASSSKSSYNSPLHFGNGTRLTVT.

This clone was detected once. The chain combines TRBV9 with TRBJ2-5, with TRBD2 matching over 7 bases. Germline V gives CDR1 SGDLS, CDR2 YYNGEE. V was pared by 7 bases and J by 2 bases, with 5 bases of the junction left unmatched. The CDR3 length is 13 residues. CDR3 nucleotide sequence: TGTGCCAGCGGAGCTAGCGGACAAGAGACCCAGTACTTC. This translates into CASGASGQETQYF.

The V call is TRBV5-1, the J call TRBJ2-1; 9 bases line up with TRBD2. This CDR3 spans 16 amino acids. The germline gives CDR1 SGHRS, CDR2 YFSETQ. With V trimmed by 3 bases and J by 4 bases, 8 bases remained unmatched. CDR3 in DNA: TGCGCCAGCAGCTCGTCTAGGCTAGCGGGGTACAATGAGCAGTTCTTC. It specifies CASSSSRLAGYNEQFF.

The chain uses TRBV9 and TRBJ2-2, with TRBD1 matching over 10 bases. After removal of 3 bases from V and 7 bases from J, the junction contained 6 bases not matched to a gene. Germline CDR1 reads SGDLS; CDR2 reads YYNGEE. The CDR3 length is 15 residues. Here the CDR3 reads CASSGQGQGLGELFF. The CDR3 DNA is TGTGCCAGCAGCGGACAGGGACAGGGGCTCGGGGAGCTGTTTTTT.

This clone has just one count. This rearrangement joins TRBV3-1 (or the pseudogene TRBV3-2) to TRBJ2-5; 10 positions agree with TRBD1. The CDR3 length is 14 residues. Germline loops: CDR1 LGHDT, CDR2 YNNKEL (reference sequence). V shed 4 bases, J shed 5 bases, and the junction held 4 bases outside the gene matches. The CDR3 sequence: CASSRTGGRETQYF. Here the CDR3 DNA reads TGTGCCAGCAGCCGGACAGGGGGGAGGGAGACCCAGTACTTC.

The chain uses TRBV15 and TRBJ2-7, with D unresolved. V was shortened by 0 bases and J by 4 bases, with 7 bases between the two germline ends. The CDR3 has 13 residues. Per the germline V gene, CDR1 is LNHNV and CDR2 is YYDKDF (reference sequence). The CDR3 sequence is CATSRDPFYEQYF. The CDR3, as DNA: TGTGCCACCAGCAGAGATCCGTTTTACGAGCAGTACTTC.

The CDR3 loop reads CASSFGLQETQYF. CDR3 DNA: TGTGCCAGCAGCTTCGGACTTCAAGAGACCCAGTACTTC. The rearrangement uses TRBV7-2 and TRBJ2-5; possible D gene TRBD2, 5 bases. CDR1 is SGHTA, CDR2 FQGNSA, per germline. The V end was cut by 3 bases, the J end by 2 bases, with 7 bases between. This CDR3 has 13 residues.

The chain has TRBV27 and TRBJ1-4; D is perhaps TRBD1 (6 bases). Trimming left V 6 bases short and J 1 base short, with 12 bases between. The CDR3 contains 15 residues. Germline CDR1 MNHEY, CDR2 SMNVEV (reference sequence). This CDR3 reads CASRKLGQTNEKLFF. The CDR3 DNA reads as TGTGCCAGCAGAAAACTGGGACAAACTAATGAAAAACTGTTTTTT.

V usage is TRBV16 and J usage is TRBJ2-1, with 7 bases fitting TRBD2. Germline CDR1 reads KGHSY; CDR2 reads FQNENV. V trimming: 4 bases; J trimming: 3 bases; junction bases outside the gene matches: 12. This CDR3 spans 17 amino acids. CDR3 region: CASSPQFLAAGYNEQFF. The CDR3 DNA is TGTGCCAGCAGCCCCCAATTTCTAGCGGCGGGCTACAATGAGCAGTTCTTC.

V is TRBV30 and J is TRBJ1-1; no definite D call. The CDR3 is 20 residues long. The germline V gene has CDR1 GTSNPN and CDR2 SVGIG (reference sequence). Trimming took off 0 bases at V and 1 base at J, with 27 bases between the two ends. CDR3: CAWSVNPPPQYEPENTEAFF. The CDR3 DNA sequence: TGTGCCTGGAGTGTAAACCCCCCCCCACAGTATGAGCCGGAGAACACTGAAGCTTTCTTT.

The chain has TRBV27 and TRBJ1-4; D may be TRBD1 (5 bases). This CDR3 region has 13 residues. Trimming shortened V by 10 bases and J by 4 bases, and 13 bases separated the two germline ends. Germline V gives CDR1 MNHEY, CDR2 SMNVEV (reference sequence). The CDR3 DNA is TGTGCCACGAGCAGAAGGGGTAATGAAAAACTGTTTTTT. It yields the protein CATSRRGNEKLFF. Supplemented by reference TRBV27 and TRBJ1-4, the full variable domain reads EAQVTQNPRYLITVTGKKLTVTCSQNMNHEYMSWYRQDPGLGLRQIYYSMNVEVTDKGDVPEGYKVSRKEKRNFPLILESPSPNQTSLYFCATSRRGNEKLFFGSGTQLSVL.

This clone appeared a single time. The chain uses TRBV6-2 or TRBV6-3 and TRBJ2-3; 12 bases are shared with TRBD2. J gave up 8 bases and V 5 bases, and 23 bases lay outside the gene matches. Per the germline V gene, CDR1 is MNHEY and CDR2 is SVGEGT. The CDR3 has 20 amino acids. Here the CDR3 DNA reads TGTGCCAGCAGTCCGCAGGTTGGGACTAGCGGGTCCCCGGGGACCTTTACGCAGTATTTT. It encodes CASSPQVGTSGSPGTFTQYF.

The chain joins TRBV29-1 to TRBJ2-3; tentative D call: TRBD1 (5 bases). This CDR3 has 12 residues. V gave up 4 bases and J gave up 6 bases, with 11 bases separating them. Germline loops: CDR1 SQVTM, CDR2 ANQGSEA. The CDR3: CSVAGSGDTQYF. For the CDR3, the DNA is TGCAGCGTTGCAGGGTCAGGGGATACGCAGTATTTT.

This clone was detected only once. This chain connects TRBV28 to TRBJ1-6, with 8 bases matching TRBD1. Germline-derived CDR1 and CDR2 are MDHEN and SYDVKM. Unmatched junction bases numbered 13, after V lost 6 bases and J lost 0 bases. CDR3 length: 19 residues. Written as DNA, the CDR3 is TGTGCCAGCAGCCTACCCGGACAGGGTTACAGCTCCTATAATTCACCCCTCCACTTT. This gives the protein CASSLPGQGYSSYNSPLHF.

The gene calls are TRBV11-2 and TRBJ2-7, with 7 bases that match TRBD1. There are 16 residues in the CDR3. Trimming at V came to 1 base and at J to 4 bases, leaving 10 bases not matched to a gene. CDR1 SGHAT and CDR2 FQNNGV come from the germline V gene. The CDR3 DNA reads TGTGCCAGCAGCTTAGCTCATACAGGGGCGCCGTACGAGCAGTACTTC. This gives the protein CASSLAHTGAPYEQYF.

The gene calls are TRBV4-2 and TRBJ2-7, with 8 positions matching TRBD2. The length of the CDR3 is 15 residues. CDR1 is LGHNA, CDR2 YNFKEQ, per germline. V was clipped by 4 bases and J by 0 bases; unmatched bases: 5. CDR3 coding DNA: TGTGCCAGCAGCCCACTAGCGGAATTCTCCTACGAGCAGTACTTC. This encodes CASSPLAEFSYEQYF.

CDR3 nucleotides: TGTGCCACCTACAGGGGACAGAACTATGGCTACACCTTC. Encoded protein: CATYRGQNYGYTF. The rearrangement joins TRBV14 to TRBJ1-2; 7 bases agree with TRBD1. The CDR3 is 13 amino acids. V dropped 10 bases and J dropped 2; count of bases not matched to a gene: 7. Germline V gene data show CDR1 as SGHDN and CDR2 as FVKESK.

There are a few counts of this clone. DNA of the CDR3: TGTGCCAGTAGCGATCCCCGCGGGGGGAGCACAGATACGCAGTATTTT. It translates to CASSDPRGGSTDTQYF. The chain is built from TRBV19 and TRBJ2-3; TRBD2 agrees at 8 bases. The length of the CDR3 is 16 residues. V trimming: 6 bases; J trimming: 0 bases; junction bases outside the gene matches: 8. In germline, CDR1 is LNHDA, CDR2 SQIVND (reference sequence).

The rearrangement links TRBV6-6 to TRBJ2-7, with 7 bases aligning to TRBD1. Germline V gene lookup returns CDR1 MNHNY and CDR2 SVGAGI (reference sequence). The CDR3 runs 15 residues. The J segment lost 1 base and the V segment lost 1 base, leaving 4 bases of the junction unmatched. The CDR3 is CASSYFRDRSYEQYF. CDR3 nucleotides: TGTGCCAGCAGTTACTTTCGGGACAGATCCTACGAGCAGTACTTC.

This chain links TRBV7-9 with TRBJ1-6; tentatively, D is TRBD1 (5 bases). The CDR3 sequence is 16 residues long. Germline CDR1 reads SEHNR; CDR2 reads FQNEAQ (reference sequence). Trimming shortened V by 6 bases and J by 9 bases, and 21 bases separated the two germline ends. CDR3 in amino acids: CASSSGYGQGGSPLHF. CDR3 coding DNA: TGTGCCAGCAGTTCGGGTTATGGGCAGGGCGGTTCACCCCTCCACTTT. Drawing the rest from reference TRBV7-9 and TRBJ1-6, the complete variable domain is DTGVSQNPRHKITKRGQNVTFRCDPISEHNRLYWYRQTLGQGPEFLTYFQNEAQLEKSRLLSDRFSAERPKGSFSTLEIQRTEQGDSAMYLCASSSGYGQGGSPLHFGNGTRLTVT.

The CDR3 coding sequence is TGTGCCAGCAGCTTAGTGACAGGGTTGTCCGGCTCTGGAAACACCATATATTTT. Translating gives CASSLVTGLSGSGNTIYF. The V call is TRBV7-2, the J call TRBJ1-3, with 7 bases matching TRBD1. The CDR3 spans 18 residues. V lost 1 base and J lost 0; bases outside the gene matches: 9. Germline CDR1 SGHTA, CDR2 FQGNSA. Filled out from reference TRBV7-2 and TRBJ1-3, the complete variable domain reads GAGVSQSPSNKVTEKGKDVELRCDPISGHTALYWYRQSLGQGLEFLIYFQGNSAPDKSGLPSDRFSAERTGGSVSTLTIQRTQQEDSAVYLCASSLVTGLSGSGNTIYFGEGSWLTVV.

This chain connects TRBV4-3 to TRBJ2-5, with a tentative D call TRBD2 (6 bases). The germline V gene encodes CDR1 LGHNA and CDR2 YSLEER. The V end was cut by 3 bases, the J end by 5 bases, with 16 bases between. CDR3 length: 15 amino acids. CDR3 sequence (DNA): TGCGCCAGCAGCCAGGGCTTTAGGGGAGGCGAGACCCAGTACTTC. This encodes CASSQGFRGGETQYF.

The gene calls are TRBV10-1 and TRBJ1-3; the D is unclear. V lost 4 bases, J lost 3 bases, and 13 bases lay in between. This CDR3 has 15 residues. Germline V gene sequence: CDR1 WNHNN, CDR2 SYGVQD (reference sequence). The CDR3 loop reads CASSAGGYVGNTIYF. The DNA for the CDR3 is TGCGCCAGCAGTGCCGGCGGATATGTTGGAAACACCATATATTTT.

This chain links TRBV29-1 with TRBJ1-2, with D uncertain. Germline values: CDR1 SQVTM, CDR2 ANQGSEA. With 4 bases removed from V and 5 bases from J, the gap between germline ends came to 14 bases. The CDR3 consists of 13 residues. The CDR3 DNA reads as TGCAGCGTTGTTCCCCTAACAGAATATGGCTACACCTTC. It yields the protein CSVVPLTEYGYTF.